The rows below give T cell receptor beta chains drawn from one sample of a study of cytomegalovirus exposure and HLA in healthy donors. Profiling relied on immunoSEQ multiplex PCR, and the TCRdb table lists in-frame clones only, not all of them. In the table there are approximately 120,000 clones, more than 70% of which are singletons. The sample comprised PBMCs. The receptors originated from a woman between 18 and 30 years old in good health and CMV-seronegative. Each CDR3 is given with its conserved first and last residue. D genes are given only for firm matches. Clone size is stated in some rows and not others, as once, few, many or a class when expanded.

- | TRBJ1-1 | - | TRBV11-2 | TGTGCCAGCAGCTTCAATCAGGGATGGACTGAAGCTTTCTTT | CASSFNQGWTEAFF
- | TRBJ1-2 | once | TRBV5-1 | TGCGCCAGCGCCGGGGATGGAGTGTTTTATGGCTACACCTTC | CASAGDGVFYGYTF
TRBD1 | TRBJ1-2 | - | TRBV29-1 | TGCAGCGTCGAAGACAGGGCGGACTATGGCTACACCTTC | CSVEDRADYGYTF
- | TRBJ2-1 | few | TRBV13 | TGTGCCAGCAGCATCTTTAGCATGGGAGATTACAATGAGCAGTTCTTC | CASSIFSMGDYNEQFF
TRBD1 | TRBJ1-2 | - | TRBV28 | TGTGCCAGCATCGGGACAGGGGGCTATGGCTACACCTTC | CASIGTGGYGYTF
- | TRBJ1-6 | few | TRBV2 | TGTGCCAGCTCACCGTCGGTGGCACCCCTCCACTTT | CASSPSVAPLHF
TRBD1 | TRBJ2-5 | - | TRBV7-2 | TGTGCCAGCAGCAGAGCCTCCGGGACAGGGAAAGAGACCCAGTACTTC | CASSRASGTGKETQYF
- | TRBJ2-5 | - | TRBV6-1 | TGTGCCAGCAGTGGGAGCGGGTTGGAGACCCAGTACTTC | CASSGSGLETQYF
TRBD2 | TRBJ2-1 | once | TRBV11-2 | TGTGCCAGCAGCTTTACTAGCGGGAGCTCCTACAATGAGCAGTTCTTC | CASSFTSGSSYNEQFF
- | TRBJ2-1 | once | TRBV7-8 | TGTGCCAGCAGCTTATATGTAGGTGGGAGAGGTGGCGATGAGCAGTTCTTC | CASSLYVGGRGGDEQFF
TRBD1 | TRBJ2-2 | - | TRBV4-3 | TGCGCCAGCAGCCCGACAGGGATAAGGACCGGGGAGCTGTTTTTT | CASSPTGIRTGELFF
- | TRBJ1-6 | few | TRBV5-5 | TGTGCCAGCAGCTTGGCCCGGGTCTATTCACCCCTCCACTTT | CASSLARVYSPLHF
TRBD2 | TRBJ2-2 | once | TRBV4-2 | TGTGCCAGCAGCTTGGGACTAGCGGGAGGGCCGAACACCGGGGAGCTGTTTTTT | CASSLGLAGGPNTGELFF
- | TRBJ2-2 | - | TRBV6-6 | TGTGCCAGCAGTTACTCGGCTCCCGGGGAGCTGTTTTTT | CASSYSAPGELFF
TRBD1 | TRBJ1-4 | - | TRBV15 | TGTGCCACCAGCGCAGGGGGACCGGGAGAAAAACTGTTTTTT | CATSAGGPGEKLFF
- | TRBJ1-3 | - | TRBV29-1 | TGCAGCGTTGAAGAACCGGGCACCATATATTTT | CSVEEPGTIYF
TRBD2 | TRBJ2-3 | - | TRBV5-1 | TGCGCCAGCAGCTTGCTAGCGGGGGGGACAGATACGCAGTATTTT | CASSLLAGGTDTQYF
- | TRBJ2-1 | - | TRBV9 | TGTGCCAGCAGCGTAAGAGAGGAGCAGTTCTTC | CASSVREEQFF
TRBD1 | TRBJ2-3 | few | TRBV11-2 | TGTGCCAGCAGCTCGGGACAGGGGCACACAGATACGCAGTATTTT | CASSSGQGHTDTQYF
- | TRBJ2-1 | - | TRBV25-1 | TGTGCCAGCAGTGGTCGGGGGGCCCAATACAATGAGCAGTTCTTC | CASSGRGAQYNEQFF
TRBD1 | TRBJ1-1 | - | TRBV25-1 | TGTGCCAGCAGTGAATTCGACAGGGGAGCTTTCTTT | CASSEFDRGAFF
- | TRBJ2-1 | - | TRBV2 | TGTGCCAGCAGCGCCGACCCACTAGCTCCAGAAGGGTTCTTC | CASSADPLAPEGFF
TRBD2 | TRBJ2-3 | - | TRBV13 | TGTGCCAGCAGCGCCAATAGCGGGGGGGGTGTGACAGATACGCAGTATTTT | CASSANSGGGVTDTQYF
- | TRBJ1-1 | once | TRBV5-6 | TGTGCCAGCAGCGACAACAGGGCCCTGAACACTGAAGCTTTCTTT | CASSDNRALNTEAFF
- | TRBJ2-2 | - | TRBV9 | TGTGCCAGCAGCGCCACGGACAGCGCGAACACCGGGGAGCTGTTTTTT | CASSATDSANTGELFF
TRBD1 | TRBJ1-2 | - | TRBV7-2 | TGTGCCAGCAGCTCGGACAGGGGCAGGAAGCCTGGCTACACCTTC | CASSSDRGRKPGYTF
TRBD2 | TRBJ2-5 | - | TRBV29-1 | TGCAGCGTTTCCTACATCTCGCGGGGGTTACAAGAGACCCAGTACTTC | CSVSYISRGLQETQYF
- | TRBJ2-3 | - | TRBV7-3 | TGCCACCTCAGGGTTAGCACAGATACGCAGTATTTT | CHLRVSTDTQYF
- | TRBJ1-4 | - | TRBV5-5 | TGTGCCAGCAGCCAAACAGGGAGAACTGATGAAAAACTGTTTTTT | CASSQTGRTDEKLFF
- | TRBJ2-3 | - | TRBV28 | TGTGCCAGCAGTTTGGGGGGTAGTAGCGATACGCAGTATTTT | CASSLGGSSDTQYF
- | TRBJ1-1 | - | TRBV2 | TGTGCCAGCAGCCTTCGGATGGGCAGGGCCACTGAAGCTTTCTTT | CASSLRMGRATEAFF